Following are 15 T cell receptor beta chains from one sample sequenced in a study of T cells in women clearing cervical HPV infection. Generated by immunoSEQ multiplex PCR, the TCRdb table keeps only in-frame clones and is missing some. The ten top clones account for around 10%, within a sample of approximately 26,000 clones. Sequenced material: blood buffy coat. These receptors were obtained from a woman between 18 and 70 years old with a cervical HPV16 infection that either progressed to CIN3+ or cleared (not recorded which).

Remarks on this clone: Read data end 3 residues before the CDR3 end; the end is taken from the germline J gene. This rearrangement joins TRBV5-3 to TRBJ1-4, with TRBD1 identical over 8 bases. TRBV5-3 is labeled an ORF, and its function is uncertain. After removal of 4 bases from V and 5 bases from J, the junction contained 7 bases not matched to a gene. The CDR3 is 15 amino acids. The CDR3 here is CARSPPGQVNEKLFF. Partial CDR3 DNA: TGTGCCAGAAGCCCCCCGGGACAGGTGAATGAAAAA.

Concerning this clone: The read is 3 residues too short to cover the CDR3 end, so that end is filled in from the germline J gene. The V call is TRBV5-1, the J call TRBJ1-4; D possibly corresponds to TRBD1 (6 bases). Trimming cost V 4 bases and J 3 bases, with 13 bases left between them. The CDR3 has 15 amino acids. From germline, CDR1 is SGHRS and CDR2 YFSETQ. The sequenced CDR3 bases are TGCGCCAGCAGCGGGTTGGGGGCGTCTAATGAAAAA. Its translation: CASSGLGASNEK. The CDR3 in full is CASSGLGASNEKLFF. Supplemented by reference TRBV5-1 and TRBJ1-4, the full variable domain reads KAGVTQTPRYLIKTRGQQVTLSCSPISGHRSVSWYQQTPGQGLQFLFEYFSETQRNKGNFPGRFSGRQFSNSRSEMNVSTLELGDSALYLCASSGLGASNEKLFFGSGTQLSVL.

Regarding this clone: The read ends 3 residues shy of where the CDR3 ends; the end is completed using the germline J gene. The rearrangement uses TRBV6-2 or TRBV6-3 and TRBJ1-6; the match to TRBD1 covers 9 bases. The germline V gene encodes CDR1 MNHEY and CDR2 SVGEGT. With V trimmed by 6 bases and J by 9 bases, 9 bases remained unmatched. This CDR3 is 15 amino acids long. CDR3 bases read: TGTGCCAGCAGCAGACAGGGGGGCGTAAGTTCACCC. Translation: CASSRQGGVSSP. From start to end, the CDR3 is CASSRQGGVSSPLHF.

This clone is called medium-sized based on its frequency. The CDR3 end is not reached by the read, which stops 3 residues before it; the germline J gene fills it in. The rearrangement joins TRBV7-2 to TRBJ1-6; 10 bases are shared with TRBD1. The CDR3 is made up of 15 amino acids. Trimming took 6 bases from V and 6 from J; bases not matched to a gene: 5. CDR1 SGHTA and CDR2 FQGNSA come from the germline V gene. CDR3: CASRKGQGLNSPLHF. CDR3 DNA (partial): TGTGCCAGCAGGAAGGGACAGGGGCTTAATTCACCC.

A note on this clone: With the read ending 3 residues before the CDR3 end, the germline J gene is used to fill in that end. The J gene is TRBJ1-1, the V gene TRBV29-1; TRBD1 matches 7 bases. The CDR3 contains 13 residues. The V gene end was trimmed by 6 bases and the J gene end by 5 bases; junction bases not matched to a gene: 9. The germline V gene has CDR1 SQVTM and CDR2 ANQGSEA. The CDR3 region is CSVDQQGRTEAFF. The sequenced CDR3 bases are TGCAGCGTCGATCAACAGGGGAGGACTGAA. The full variable domain, completed using reference TRBV29-1 and TRBJ1-1, is SAVISQKPSRDICQRGTSLTIQCQVDSQVTMMFWYRQQPGQSLTLIATANQGSEATYESGFVIDKFPISRPNLTFSTLTVSNMSPEDSSIYLCSVDQQGRTEAFFGQGTRLTVV.

As for this clone: Read data end 3 residues before the CDR3 end; the end is taken from the germline J gene. The J gene is TRBJ1-2, the V gene TRBV19; the D gene is possibly TRBD1 (5 bases). V gave up 11 bases and J gave up 4 bases, with 17 bases separating them. This CDR3 spans 13 amino acids. CDR1 is LNHDA and CDR2 is SQIVND in the germline V gene (reference sequence). The CDR3 DNA, read in part, is TGTGCCTCCATGGGGGGACCCATCTATGGC. Translated, it gives CASMGGPIYG. The full CDR3 protein is CASMGGPIYGYTF.

Concerning this clone: The read ends 3 residues early relative to the CDR3; the germline J gene fills the gap. This chain links TRBV10-3 with TRBJ2-2; possibly TRBD1 for D (6 bases). V lost 3 bases and J 6 bases, leaving 11 bases between the germline ends. This CDR3 comprises 14 residues. Germline CDR1 and CDR2: ENHRY and SYGVKD. The CDR3 DNA, read in part, is TGTGCCATCAGTGACATAGCAGGGGCCGGGGAG. Protein sequence: CAISDIAGAGE. The CDR3 in its entirety is CAISDIAGAGELFF.

This CDR3 is CASSPGSYEQYF. The CDR3 bases that were read are TGTGCCAGCAGCCCCGGGTCCTACGAG. The V gene is TRBV6-2 or TRBV6-3, the J gene TRBJ2-7, with D uncertain. The read gets to within 3 residues of the CDR3 end, and the germline J gene fills in the rest. The CDR3 length is 12 residues. Germline CDR1 reads MNHEY; CDR2 reads SVGEGT. V lost 6 bases to trimming and J lost 1 base, with 7 bases between them.

As concerns this clone: With the read ending 3 residues before the CDR3 end, the germline J gene is used to fill in that end. V usage is TRBV14 and J usage is TRBJ2-1; no clear D gene. The V end lost 4 bases, the J end lost 8 bases, and 12 bases lay between the germline ends. The CDR3 sequence is 13 residues long. CDR1 SGHDN and CDR2 FVKESK come from the germline V gene. The part of the CDR3 DNA that was read is TGTGCCAGCAGCCTACACATAATCGATGAG. Its translation: CASSLHIIDE. The CDR3 reads in full as CASSLHIIDEQFF. The whole variable domain, filled in from reference TRBV14 and TRBJ2-1, reads EAGVTQFPSHSVIEKGQTVTLRCDPISGHDNLYWYRRVMGKEIKFLLHFVKESKQDESGMPNNRFLAERTGGTYSTLKVQPAELEDSGVYFCASSLHIIDEQFFGPGTRLTVL.

Regarding this clone: The sequenced fragment ends 3 residues before the CDR3 boundary, so the rest is inferred from the germline J gene. This chain uses TRBV19 with TRBJ2-1; 15 nucleotides align to TRBD2. Germline CDR1 is LNHDA and CDR2 is SQIVND (reference sequence). V shed 5 bases and J 8 bases; nucleotides not matched to a gene: 7. CDR3 length equals 16 residues. CDR3 DNA, as far as it was read: TGTGCCAGTAGTTGGACTAGCGGGGGGGCCTTGCATGAG. Its translation is CASSWTSGGALHE. The whole CDR3 protein reads CASSWTSGGALHEQFF.

Of note for this clone: Sequencing ends 3 residues short of the CDR3 end; the germline J gene provides the rest. The chain carries TRBV7-9 and TRBJ2-1, with D tentatively TRBD2 (7 bases). Germline V gives CDR1 SEHNR, CDR2 FQNEAQ (reference sequence). Trimming took 1 base from V and 2 from J, leaving 9 bases between them. CDR3 length: 15 amino acids. The CDR3 sequence is CASSLGGGTYNEQFF. CDR3 bases read: TGTGCCAGCAGCTTAGGGGGGGGCACCTACAATGAG.

The covered CDR3 bases are TGCGCCAGCAGCACCGCTAGCGACACAGATACG. Amino acids: CASSTASDTDT. The entire CDR3 protein reads CASSTASDTDTQYF. The chain is built from TRBV5-1 and TRBJ2-3; D may be TRBD2 (6 bases). The read gets to within 3 residues of the CDR3 end, and the germline J gene fills in the rest. The CDR3 runs to 14 residues. Germline-derived CDR1 and CDR2 are SGHRS and YFSETQ. The ends were cut back, 4 bases at V and 2 bases at J, with 11 bases in the middle.

Comment on this clone: The read ends 3 residues early relative to the CDR3; the germline J gene fills the gap. The rearrangement uses TRBV7-9 and TRBJ1-2, with unresolved D. This CDR3 region has 12 residues. V lost 1 base and J 6 bases, leaving 6 bases between the germline ends. The germline V gene has CDR1 SEHNR and CDR2 FQNEAQ (reference sequence). CDR3 bases read: TGTGCCAGCAGCTTAGTTAATAATGGC. Protein sequence: CASSLVNNG. The entire CDR3 sequence reads CASSLVNNGYTF.

Points on this clone: The CDR3 extends 3 residues past the end of the read, so its final part is completed from the germline J gene. V and J are TRBV7-3 and TRBJ1-4; 7 positions match TRBD1. This CDR3 is 15 amino acids long. Germline lookup yields CDR1 SGHTA and CDR2 FQGTGA. Here the CDR3 reads CASSSGAGGNSPLFF. CDR3 bases read: TGTGCCAGCAGCTCGGGGGCAGGGGGGAATTCACCA.

Notes on this clone: The read is 3 residues too short to cover the CDR3 end, so that end is filled in from the germline J gene. The gene calls are TRBV5-4 and TRBJ2-3, with 8 positions matching TRBD1. CDR1 SGHNT and CDR2 YYREEE come from the germline V gene (reference sequence). The CDR3 contains 15 residues. The CDR3 loop is CASRNTGGRGETQYF. The CDR3 DNA, read in part, is TGTGCCAGCAGGAATACAGGGGGAAGGGGAGAAACG.